What follows are 23 T cell receptor beta chains derived from one specimen sequenced in a study of T cells in Graves' hyperthyroidism and ophthalmopathy (dated by TCRdb to the late 2010s). The protocol used for the library was multiplex PCR. The instrument given in TCRdb is Illumina HiSeq 2000. TCR beta CDR3 regions were amplified from RNA transcripts. A first-round RT-PCR of the TCR CDR3 used the HTBI primer set with the Qiagen OneStep RT-PCR kit. In TCRdb, the public reads were trimmed at Q25 with fastp and aligned with MiXCR, with productive beta chains retained. Every entry covers one CDR3 protein and lists the most common genes and DNA from its rows. In all, the sample holds 240,000 or so distinct CDR3 sequences, and 16% of those were seen once. The top ten constitute 25% to 30% of the sample. Sample: blood. These TCRs come from a woman aged 18-30 years with Graves' ophthalmopathy.

This clonotype was observed many times. The gene calls are TRBV7-3 and TRBJ2-1; D might be TRBD2 (5 bases). In germline, CDR1 is SGHTA, CDR2 FQGTGA. The CDR3 sequence is 16 residues long. V lost 1 base and J 8 bases, leaving 18 bases between the germline ends. The DNA of the CDR3 is TGTGCCAGCAGCTTAAAACCGGCCTCCGGGGTCGATGAGCAGTTCTTC. It specifies CASSLKPASGVDEQFF.

This clonotype was counted at least ten times. The rearrangement links TRBV12-3 or TRBV12-4 to TRBJ1-4; TRBD1 might be the D (6 bases). CDR3 length: 14 amino acids. V was pared by 7 bases and J by 5 bases, with 14 bases between. The CDR3 nucleotides are TGTGCCAGCACCACAGGGTCGCTGAATGAAAAACTGTTTTTT. This gives the protein CASTTGSLNEKLFF.

This clonotype has at least ten counts. The V call is TRBV28, the J call TRBJ1-1; TRBD1 might be the D (6 bases). Germline loops: CDR1 MDHEN, CDR2 SYDVKM. V shed 5 bases and J shed 1 base, with 14 bases lying between them. This CDR3 contains 15 residues. CDR3 sequence reads: CASSPSGQTNTEAFF. CDR3 bases: TGTGCCAGCAGTCCCTCCGGACAGACGAACACTGAAGCTTTCTTT.

This clonotype was counted ten times or more. The chain carries TRBV9 and TRBJ2-7; TRBD2 matches 9 bases. The CDR3 loop spans 15 amino acids. The junction had 5 bases not matched to a gene; V was cut back by 4 bases and J by 0 bases. Germline V gene data show CDR1 as SGDLS and CDR2 as YYNGEE. CDR3 bases: TGTGCCAGCAGCCTAGCGGGACCGAGCTCCTACGAGCAGTACTTC. Translated, it gives CASSLAGPSSYEQYF.

This clonotype was seen repeatedly, ten times or more. The chain is built from TRBV5-1 and TRBJ2-2; D could derive from TRBD1 or TRBD2 (6 bases each). The CDR3 is 15 residues long. The germline V gene has CDR1 SGHRS and CDR2 YFSETQ. V lost 7 bases, J lost 0 bases, and 13 bases lay in between. CDR3 sequence: CASRGGTSNTGELFF. The CDR3 nucleotides read TGCGCCAGCCGTGGCGGGACATCGAACACCGGGGAGCTGTTTTTT.

The chain combines TRBV28 with TRBJ2-7; D possibly corresponds to TRBD1 (6 bases). The CDR3 sequence is 15 residues long. Trimming stripped 1 base from V and 0 bases from J, with 10 bases between. Germline CDR1 is MDHEN and CDR2 is SYDVKM. The CDR3 protein is CASSLYQGFSYEQYF. CDR3 nucleotides: TGTGCCAGCAGTTTATACCAGGGGTTCTCCTACGAGCAGTACTTC.

This clonotype was observed many times. This sequence joins TRBV29-1 and TRBJ1-2; D gene ambiguous. Per germline, CDR1 SQVTM and CDR2 ANQGSEA. Trimming took off 3 bases at V and 4 bases at J, with 9 bases between the two ends. The CDR3 length is 12 residues. CDR3 coding DNA: TGCAGCGTTGACGCGCGGCCCTATGGCTACACCTTC. Encoded protein: CSVDARPYGYTF.

This clonotype was picked up many times. The chain combines TRBV28 with TRBJ2-5, with 7 bases matching TRBD2. V was pared by 4 bases and J by 0 bases, with 5 bases of the junction left unmatched. CDR1 and CDR2 (germline): MDHEN, SYDVKM. CDR3 length: 15 amino acids. The CDR3 spells CASSSRAGYQETQYF. The CDR3 region has the DNA TGTGCCAGCAGTTCGCGAGCGGGGTACCAAGAGACCCAGTACTTC.

The sample holds many counts of this clonotype. The J gene is TRBJ2-2, the V gene TRBV5-8; no firm D call. Trimming stripped 0 bases from V and 6 bases from J, with 12 bases between. The CDR3 is 15 residues long. Germline V gene sequence: CDR1 SGHTS, CDR2 YDEGEE. The CDR3, as DNA: TGTGCCAGCAGCTTGGAGCAGCGCCTGTCCGGGGAGCTGTTTTTT. It encodes CASSLEQRLSGELFF. The full variable domain, in which reference TRBV5-8 and TRBJ2-2 provide the parts outside the CDR3, is EAGVTQSPTHLIKTRGQQATLRCSPISGHTSVYWYQQALGLGLQFLLWYDEGEERNRGNFPPRFSGRQFPNYSSELNVNALELEDSALYLCASSLEQRLSGELFFGEGSRLTVL.

V is TRBV27 and J is TRBJ2-5; 11 bases map to TRBD1. Losses at the gene ends were 7 bases for V and 4 bases for J; bases not matched to a gene: 5. The length of the CDR3 is 14 residues. From germline, CDR1 is MNHEY and CDR2 SMNVEV (reference sequence). The DNA for the CDR3 is TGTGCCAGCAATGGACAGGGGGCTGGAGAGACCCAGTACTTC. It yields the protein CASNGQGAGETQYF.

This clonotype appeared many times. The V call is TRBV3-1, the J call TRBJ1-1; D remains unclear. The CDR3 length is 13 residues. V lost 2 bases, J lost 2 bases, and 6 bases lay in between. The germline gives CDR1 LGHDT, CDR2 YNNKEL (reference sequence). CDR3 loop: CASSQIANTEAFF. The CDR3 region has the DNA TGTGCCAGCAGCCAAATAGCTAACACTGAAGCTTTCTTT.

The CDR3 is CASSYGSGDNEQFF. CDR3 DNA: TGTGCCAGCAGTTACGGAAGCGGGGATAATGAGCAGTTCTTC. The chain carries TRBV6-2 or TRBV6-3 and TRBJ2-1; 7 nucleotides align to TRBD2. V trimming: 2 bases; J trimming: 7 bases; junction bases outside the gene matches: 5. Germline CDR1 and CDR2: MNHEY and SVGEGT. The CDR3 covers 14 residues.

In its sample, this clonotype was seen many times. The V gene is TRBV12-3 or TRBV12-4, the J gene TRBJ2-5; 8 nucleotides align to TRBD2. The CDR3 has 15 residues. V shed 5 bases and J 5 bases; nucleotides not matched to a gene: 10. The CDR3 DNA reads as TGTGCCAGCAGTCCTGTCGTGGCTAGCGGGGAGACCCAGTACTTC. Its translation is CASSPVVASGETQYF.

Concerning this clonotype itself: Its ends do not fully match the called genes, so a read error is possible. The chain's CDR3 is CASSFGETGIGEQYF. CDR3 sequence (DNA): TGTGCCAGCAGCTTCGGGGAGACAGGGATAGGGGAGCAGTACTTC. This sequence joins TRBV5-1 and TRBJ2-7; 7 nucleotides line up with TRBD1. The CDR3 is 15 residues long. Germline CDR1 and CDR2: SGHRS and YFSETQ.

In this sample, this clonotype turned up many times. V and J are TRBV28 and TRBJ2-7; 9 nucleotides match TRBD1. There are 17 residues in the CDR3. V shed 2 bases, J shed 0 bases, and the junction held 8 bases outside the gene matches. In germline, CDR1 is MDHEN, CDR2 SYDVKM. Here the CDR3 DNA reads TGTGCCAGCAGTTTAGCTGGGGTGGGACAGGGCTCCTACGAGCAGTACTTC. This encodes CASSLAGVGQGSYEQYF.

The sample holds many counts of this clonotype. The chain carries TRBV6-1 and TRBJ2-7, with D unresolved. The CDR3 has 14 residues. Germline lookup yields CDR1 MNHNS and CDR2 SASEGT. Trimming took 1 base from V and 0 from J, leaving 7 bases between them. CDR3 DNA: TGTGCCAGCAGTGAAGGCAGAGCCTCCTACGAGCAGTACTTC. Its translation: CASSEGRASYEQYF.

This clonotype has ten or more counts. V gene TRBV11-3 combines with J gene TRBJ2-5, with TRBD1 as a possible D gene (6 bases). The V end was cut by 5 bases, the J end by 5 bases, with 15 bases between. CDR3 size: 14 residues. In germline, CDR1 is SGHNT, CDR2 YENEEA. This chain's CDR3 is CASSPSPTGETQYF. The CDR3 DNA sequence: TGTGCCAGCAGCCCCTCTCCGACAGGCGAGACCCAGTACTTC.

The rearrangement uses TRBV11-2 and TRBJ2-1, with TRBD2 matching over 8 bases. J was trimmed by 7 bases and V by 4 bases; bases with no gene match: 6. The CDR3 runs to 14 residues. Germline assignment: CDR1 SGHAT and CDR2 FQNNGV. The CDR3 here is CASSSLAGRNEQFF. The CDR3 coding sequence is TGTGCCAGCAGCTCCTTAGCGGGAAGGAATGAGCAGTTCTTC. The full variable domain, with the rest looked up from reference TRBV11-2 and TRBJ2-1, is EAGVAQSPRYKIIEKRQSVAFWCNPISGHATLYWYQQILGQGPKLLIQFQNNGVVDDSQLPKDRFSAERLKGVDSTLKIQPAKLEDSAVYLCASSSLAGRNEQFFGPGTRLTVL.

Many counts were recorded for this clonotype. The chain recombines TRBV10-3 with TRBJ2-3, with D possibly TRBD2 on 7 matching bases. This CDR3 is built from 14 residues. Trimming pared 10 bases from V and 2 bases from J, leaving 16 bases between. Germline V gives CDR1 ENHRY, CDR2 SYGVKD. CDR3 in amino acids: CASMGGGTTDTQYF. In DNA, the CDR3 is TGTGCCAGCATGGGCGGGGGCACCACAGATACGCAGTATTTT.

This clonotype has ten or more counts. The chain carries TRBV2 and TRBJ1-2; D is possibly TRBD1 (5 bases). Trimming took off 5 bases at V and 5 bases at J, with 9 bases between the two ends. This CDR3 contains 12 residues. Germline assignment: CDR1 SNHLY and CDR2 FYNNEI. Written as DNA, the CDR3 is TGTGCCAGCAGTCCGAAGGGGTATGGCTACACCTTC. Amino acid sequence: CASSPKGYGYTF.

This clonotype was observed at least ten times. The chain combines TRBV24-1 with TRBJ2-1; no reliable D call. V shed 5 bases and J shed 4 bases, with 14 bases lying between them. The germline V gene encodes CDR1 KGHDR and CDR2 SFDVKD. The CDR3 is 15 residues long. CDR3: CATSAGSAPYNEQFF. CDR3 sequence (DNA): TGTGCCACCAGTGCTGGGTCAGCCCCTTACAATGAGCAGTTCTTC.

In this sample, this clonotype turned up many times. The chain recombines TRBV20-1 with TRBJ2-5; 7 bases are shared with TRBD1. V was pared by 6 bases and J by 5 bases, with 9 bases of the junction left unmatched. The germline V gene encodes CDR1 DFQATT and CDR2 SNEGSKA (reference sequence). The CDR3 contains 13 residues. Here the CDR3 reads CSAPRGQAETQYF. The CDR3 nucleotides are TGCAGTGCCCCTCGAGGACAGGCGGAGACCCAGTACTTC.

The sample holds many counts of this clonotype. V and J are TRBV12-3 or TRBV12-4 and TRBJ1-1; TRBD1 matches 7 bases. V was clipped by 5 bases and J by 6 bases; unmatched bases: 15. This CDR3 has 16 residues. CDR3: CASSPLQGWKGPEAFF. The CDR3 DNA reads as TGTGCCAGCAGTCCCTTACAGGGGTGGAAAGGACCTGAAGCTTTCTTT.